This passage covers 3 T cell receptor beta chains from one sample sequenced in a study of Graves' ophthalmopathy and Graves' hyperthyroidism. RNA transcripts provided the template for amplifying TCR beta CDR3 regions. HTBI-primed RT-PCR formed the first round, and a multiplex PCR formed the second. TCRdb used MiXCR to reprocess the multiplex PCR reads, holding one entry per CDR3 protein. This table has 170,000 or so distinct CDR3 sequences, under 40% appearing once. What was sequenced was peripheral blood. The receptors derive from a woman between 35 and 50 years old with Graves' ophthalmopathy.

The genes are TRBV7-6 and TRBJ2-5, with 7 bases lining up with TRBD2. Germline values: CDR1 SGHVS, CDR2 FNYEAQ. With 5 bases clipped from V and 13 bases from J, the junction kept 16 bases outside the gene matches. This CDR3 is 14 amino acids long. The CDR3 sequence: CASSLDRTRRIWYF. Written as DNA, the CDR3 is TGTGCCAGCAGCCTCGACCGGACTAGACGGATATGGTACTTC. The variable domain in full, with the rest retrieved from reference TRBV7-6 and TRBJ2-5, is GAGVSQSPRYKVTKRGQDVALRCDPISGHVSLYWYRQALGQGPEFLTYFNYEAQQDKSGLPNDRFSAERPEGSISTLTIQRTEQRDSAMYRCASSLDRTRRIWYFGPGTRLLVL.

CDR3 protein: CASSSWTSGSYEQYF. For the CDR3, the DNA is TGTGCCAGCAGTTCTTGGACTAGCGGCTCCTACGAGCAGTACTTC. The chain couples TRBV12-3 or TRBV12-4 to TRBJ2-7, with 10 nucleotides matching TRBD2. The CDR3 length is 15 residues. Trimming at V came to 4 bases and at J to 0 bases, leaving 3 bases not matched to a gene.

This chain uses TRBV28 with TRBJ1-1; D unresolved. The CDR3 is 14 residues long. V was clipped by 2 bases and J by 3 bases, with 10 bases between them. CDR1 MDHEN and CDR2 SYDVKM come from the germline V gene. CDR3 in amino acids: CASSLVVGYTEAFF. The CDR3 nucleotides read TGTGCCAGCAGTTTAGTGGTTGGATACACTGAAGCTTTCTTT.